This TCR beta chain came from a study of T cell repertoires in cytomegalovirus infection. Overall study: Public TCR beta signatures marked donors with CMV infection and the matching HLA.

On this clonotype itself: Its antigen is currently unknown.

TCRdb re-called the reads through MiXCR, storing one row per CDR3 protein. The sample contains about 570,000 distinct CDR3 sequences, around 40% of which appear only once. The J segment lost 6 bases and the V segment lost 5 bases, leaving 8 bases of the junction unmatched. The CDR3 runs 14 residues. Per germline, CDR1 SEHNR and CDR2 FQNEAQ (reference sequence). Sequencing was performed on cultured PBMCs, taken from culture after CMV antigen stimulation. The J gene is TRBJ1-2, the V gene TRBV7-9; 8 bases are shared with TRBD1. This receptor was taken from a human donor in good health (CMV status not recorded). Some clones in this sample may be carry-over from other donors' samples. The CDR3 region is CASSHWDRHHGYTF. The CDR3 DNA follows: TGTGCCAGCAGCCATTGGGACAGGCATCATGGCTACACCTTC.